Listed here are 8 T cell receptor beta chains from one sample, sequenced in a study of blood T cell repertoires in COVID-19. Libraries were prepared by immunoSEQ multiplex PCR; TCRdb keeps only in-frame clonotypes and omits some of them. Of about 47,000 clones in the sample, over 85% were seen once. The sample was peripheral blood. Source of these receptors: a man of 80 years or more with active or convalescent COVID-19.

This chain joins TRBV7-9 and TRBJ2-3, with 7 positions matching TRBD2. From germline, CDR1 is SEHNR and CDR2 FQNEAQ (reference sequence). V lost 3 bases and J lost 3; bases outside the gene matches: 6. The CDR3 totals 15 residues. In nucleotides, the CDR3 is TGTGCCAGCAGCTTGGGCGCGGGAGAAACAGATACGCAGTATTTT. This gives the protein CASSLGAGETDTQYF.

The V and J genes are TRBV7-2 and TRBJ2-2; possible D gene TRBD1, 6 bases. Trimming removed 5 bases at V and 4 bases at J, with 14 bases between. The CDR3 loop spans 15 amino acids. The germline gives CDR1 SGHTA, CDR2 FQGNSA. CDR3 protein: CASSHQLGGTGELFF. CDR3 nucleotide sequence: TGTGCCAGCAGCCACCAGCTAGGGGGCACCGGGGAGCTGTTTTTT.

V is TRBV5-1 and J is TRBJ1-2, with 7 bases fitting TRBD1. Unmatched junction bases numbered 10, after V lost 0 bases and J lost 5 bases. This CDR3 comprises 16 residues. Germline V gene sequence: CDR1 SGHRS, CDR2 YFSETQ. The CDR3 DNA reads as TGCGCCAGCAGCTTGGAAGTAACAGGGGCGTCGTATGGCTACACCTTC. It specifies CASSLEVTGASYGYTF.

The chain uses TRBV5-4 and TRBJ2-7; maybe TRBD2 (5 bases). V lost 5 bases and J lost 3, with 9 bases in between. The CDR3 consists of 12 residues. Germline V lookup: CDR1 SGHNT, CDR2 YYREEE (reference sequence). CDR3 DNA sequence: TGTGCCAGCAGGGAGGAGTTCTACGAGCAGTACTTC. Protein sequence: CASREEFYEQYF.

The V call is TRBV28, the J call TRBJ2-7; D is unclear. V gave up 5 bases and J gave up 5 bases, with 10 bases separating them. Germline V gene lookup returns CDR1 MDHEN and CDR2 SYDVKM. The length of the CDR3 is 12 residues. CDR3 nucleotide sequence: TGTGCCAGCAGTACCTCCGGTCACGAGCAGTACTTC. This sequence encodes CASSTSGHEQYF.

The chain joins TRBV7-3 to TRBJ2-3, with 10 bases identical to TRBD1. Germline V gene sequence: CDR1 SGHTA, CDR2 FQGTGA. The junction had 15 bases not matched to a gene; V was cut back by 5 bases and J by 1 base. This CDR3 contains 19 residues. CDR3 residues: CASSPRTGGSPTRTDTQYF. In DNA form, the CDR3 reads TGTGCCAGCAGCCCCCGGACAGGGGGTTCGCCTACTCGCACAGATACGCAGTATTTT. Looking up the rest from reference TRBV7-3 and TRBJ2-3 gives the full variable domain: GAGVSQTPSNKVTEKGKYVELRCDPISGHTALYWYRQSLGQGPEFLIYFQGTGAADDSGLPNDRFFAVRPEGSVSTLKIQRTERGDSAVYLCASSPRTGGSPTRTDTQYFGPGTRLTVL.

The chain uses TRBV19 and TRBJ2-7, with TRBD2 as a possible D gene (6 bases). The CDR3 totals 14 residues. With 5 bases removed from V and 6 bases from J, the gap between germline ends came to 17 bases. Germline-derived CDR1 and CDR2 are LNHDA and SQIVND (reference sequence). Here the CDR3 reads CASSPGAAAGEQYF. Written as DNA, the CDR3 is TGTGCCAGTAGTCCCGGGGCCGCAGCGGGCGAGCAGTACTTC.

The chain couples TRBV11-2 to TRBJ2-2, with 7 bases fitting TRBD1. V trimming: 1 base; J trimming: 4 bases; junction bases outside the gene matches: 3. Per the germline V gene, CDR1 is SGHAT and CDR2 is FQNNGV. The CDR3 is made up of 15 amino acids. The CDR3 DNA follows: TGTGCCAGCAGCTTAGGAGGGGGCGGCACCGGGGAGCTGTTTTTT. Its translation is CASSLGGGGTGELFF.